The clone carrying this T cell receptor (beta chain) was seen only a few times. The antigen is not known. The data originate from a study of OX40 agonist ivuxolimab in advanced cancers. Study overall: In this trial design, patients received ivuxolimab intravenously at 0.01 to 10 mg/kg every 2 weeks. Cohort: about 82% men, mean age roughly 60, aged about 23 to 80. Three dose-escalation patients had partial responses: one with hepatocellular carcinoma and two with cutaneous melanoma. Study observations and caveats: The CD4+ and CD8+ T cells in the blood had expanded clonally by week 6 at 0.1 to 3.0 mg/kg.

The CDR3 length is 15 residues. Trimming cost V 5 bases and J 8 bases; bases outside gene matches: 15. The germline CDR1 and CDR2 sequences are SGHNT and YYREEE (reference sequence). This table comes from immunoSEQ multiplex PCR, and its TCRdb copy is limited to in-frame clones, with some not included. The repertoire includes some 90,000 clones, more than 75% of them detected once, and approximately 0.78% sits in the top ten. This receptor was obtained from an adult with an advanced solid tumor such as melanoma, head and neck, liver or kidney cancer. The chain is built from TRBV5-4 and TRBJ1-2; TRBD1 agrees at 7 bases. The sample here was CD4+ or CD8+ T cells sorted from blood, taken in a trial of the OX40 agonist ivuxolimab. For the CDR3, the DNA is TGTGCCAGCAGACTATTAACAGGGGCGGCAGGAGGCTACACCTTC. Translating gives CASRLLTGAAGGYTF.